Listed below are T cell receptor beta chains from one sample, sequenced in a study of cytomegalovirus exposure and HLA in healthy donors. TCRdb's copy holds only in-frame clones and misses some; the assay was immunoSEQ multiplex PCR. The data contain more than 150,000 clones, around 73% of them singletons. Material for sequencing was PBMCs. The source of these receptors is a male donor in good health and CMV-seronegative. The CDR3 runs from the conserved cysteine through the conserved F or W. Each record gives: D gene, V gene, J gene, CDR3 protein. D genes are given only for firm matches.

TRBD1	TRBV6-5	TRBJ2-7	CASSSAPGQNRYEQYF
-	TRBV7-9	TRBJ2-1	CASSLEADYPYNEQFF
-	TRBV21-1	TRBJ2-2	CASSKTRDITGELFF
TRBD1	TRBV7-2	TRBJ2-7	CASSLVRDRPYEQYF
TRBD1	TRBV27	TRBJ1-2	CASRDQQGYYGYTF
-	TRBV7-2	TRBJ2-1	CASGGNEQFF
-	TRBV15	TRBJ1-4	CATSRDGEKLFF
-	TRBV7-6	TRBJ1-3	CASSLGSGFGNTIYF
-	TRBV5-8	TRBJ1-5	CASSWRGYSNQPQHF
-	TRBV9	TRBJ2-3	CASSGRLGGGATDTQYF
TRBD1	TRBV4-3	TRBJ2-1	CASSLQPGQYNEQFF
-	TRBV19	TRBJ2-1	CASSIGGYNEQFF
-	TRBV13	TRBJ2-7	CASTFGGSSYEQYF
-	TRBV7-3	TRBJ2-3	CASSSIAGRQDTQYF
TRBD1	TRBV5-1	TRBJ2-6	CASSRDDRGPTSGANVLTF
TRBD1	TRBV28	TRBJ1-2	CASSRDRGALEYGYTF
-	TRBV11-1	TRBJ1-1	CASSITRESTEAFF
TRBD1	TRBV9	TRBJ1-2	CASSATPGQGHNYGYTF
-	TRBV16	TRBJ1-1	CASSLGQNTEAFF
-	TRBV21-1	TRBJ1-6	CASRENSPLHF
TRBD1	TRBV19	TRBJ1-4	CASSSTGRNEKLFF
-	TRBV4-1	TRBJ2-7	CASSRGSGLRITYEQYF
-	TRBV6-5	TRBJ1-2	CASSYSGANYGYTF
-	TRBV2	TRBJ2-7	CASRPFSGMGSYEQYF
TRBD2	TRBV6-5	TRBJ2-7	CASSIGLAGEQYF
-	TRBV18	TRBJ1-5	CASSPRESNQPQHF
TRBD2	TRBV2	TRBJ2-7	CASTSLAGGPLQYF
TRBD2	TRBV5-1	TRBJ2-2	CASSPSPSGGAGGELFF
-	TRBV14	TRBJ2-7	CASSQRTELYEQYF
-	TRBV5-6	TRBJ1-1	CASTVRNTEAFF
-	TRBV5-6	TRBJ2-3	CASSSRWTATDTQYF
TRBD1	TRBV19	TRBJ2-5	CASRRQGETQYF
TRBD2	TRBV30	TRBJ2-3	CAWSVDLAGGLHFTDTQYF
-	TRBV8-2	TRBJ1-2	CGTQQGAVNYGYTF